The 26 T cell receptor beta chains below all came from one sample that was sequenced in a study of T cells after somatic rescue of genetic block (dated by TCRdb to the early 2020s). Library method: the immunoSEQ multiplex PCR assay. Sourced from immuneACCESS, this table was stored by TCRdb with only in-frame sequences that have V and J called. A share of the clones is absent; for the studies checked, an unresolved V gene accounts for under half, and the remainder has no known explanation. The sample table records around 100,000 clones; around nine tenths of these occur just once. Approximately 1.5% of the sample is in the top ten clones. Material: peripheral blood mononuclear cells (PBMCs). Receptors originate from a woman younger than 30.

This sequence joins TRBV28 and TRBJ2-5; a possible D gene is TRBD2 (7 bases). Looked up from germline, CDR1 is MDHEN and CDR2 is SYDVKM. The V and J ends lost 5 bases and 5 bases respectively, with 18 bases between them. The CDR3 has 15 residues. CDR3 loop: CASSPGGGARETQYF. CDR3 sequence (DNA): TGTGCCAGCAGTCCCGGTGGGGGGGCCCGGGAGACCCAGTACTTC.

The CDR3 protein is CAWSVPAGGLVQFF. Here the CDR3 DNA reads TGTGCCTGGAGTGTACCAGCGGGGGGGCTGGTGCAGTTCTTC. The V call is TRBV30, the J call TRBJ2-1; 10 positions match TRBD2. Germline CDR1 and CDR2: GTSNPN and SVGIG (reference sequence). The CDR3 runs to 14 residues. The V and J ends lost 0 bases and 12 bases, in that order; junction bases with no gene match: 8. Supplemented by reference TRBV30 and TRBJ2-1, the full variable domain reads SQTIHQWPATLVQPVGSPLSLECTVEGTSNPNLYWYRQAAGRGLQLLFYSVGIGQISSEVPQNLSASRPQDRQFILSSKKLLLSDSGFYLCAWSVPAGGLVQFFGPGTRLTVL.

This clone was counted once. The chain recombines TRBV7-9 with TRBJ1-4; 7 bases agree with TRBD1. V trimming: 5 bases; J trimming: 3 bases; junction bases outside the gene matches: 12. The CDR3 consists of 17 residues. Per germline, CDR1 SEHNR and CDR2 FQNEAQ (reference sequence). CDR3 loop: CASSLGKGATANEKLFF. In DNA form, the CDR3 reads TGTGCCAGCAGCCTAGGCAAGGGGGCGACAGCTAATGAAAAACTGTTTTTT.

The chain has TRBV9 and TRBJ1-6, with 8 bases fitting TRBD1. The CDR3 is made up of 16 amino acids. Germline lookup yields CDR1 SGDLS and CDR2 YYNGEE. The J segment lost 8 bases and the V segment lost 0 bases, leaving 7 bases of the junction unmatched. CDR3 sequence reads: CASSVAPGGAYSPLHF. CDR3 DNA sequence: TGTGCCAGCAGCGTAGCCCCAGGGGGCGCCTATTCACCCCTCCACTTT.

The chain uses TRBV15 and TRBJ2-3; weak D call: TRBD1 (6 bases). The CDR3 is made up of 16 amino acids. CDR1 LNHNV and CDR2 YYDKDF come from the germline V gene (reference sequence). With 2 bases removed from V and 0 bases from J, the gap between germline ends came to 12 bases. CDR3: CATSRLGQTSTDTQYF. The CDR3, as DNA: TGTGCCACCAGCAGACTAGGACAGACTAGCACAGATACGCAGTATTTT.

The rearrangement joins TRBV30 to TRBJ2-7, with D tentatively TRBD1 or TRBD2 (5 bases each). Trimming removed 7 bases from V and 3 bases from J, with 16 bases in between. The CDR3 covers 13 residues. Germline-derived CDR1 and CDR2 are GTSNPN and SVGIG (reference sequence). CDR3 in DNA: TGTGCCTCTACTTACCGGGACGGCTACGAGCAGTACTTC. Protein product: CASTYRDGYEQYF.

V and J are TRBV4-3 and TRBJ2-1; 9 bases line up with TRBD1. CDR1 and CDR2 (germline): LGHNA, YSLEER. Unmatched junction bases numbered 10, after V lost 6 bases and J lost 7 bases. The length of the CDR3 is 15 residues. CDR3 in amino acids: CASRKEDRGRNEQFF. The CDR3 coding sequence is TGCGCCAGCAGAAAGGAGGACAGGGGTCGGAATGAGCAGTTCTTC.

This sequence joins TRBV27 and TRBJ2-3; 8 bases are shared with TRBD2. From germline, CDR1 is MNHEY and CDR2 SMNVEV (reference sequence). The trim removed 5 bases at V and 6 bases at J, leaving 16 bases unmatched. The CDR3 covers 17 residues. CDR3 amino acids: CASSLTPTGTRIDTQYF. In nucleotides, the CDR3 is TGTGCCAGCAGTCTAACGCCGACCGGGACTAGAATTGATACGCAGTATTTT.

This sequence joins TRBV9 and TRBJ2-5, with D maybe TRBD2 (7 bases). V was shortened by 1 base and J by 4 bases, with 20 bases between the two germline ends. Germline V gene sequence: CDR1 SGDLS, CDR2 YYNGEE. CDR3 length: 17 residues. CDR3 in DNA: TGTGCCAGCAGCGTATCGGGGGGCCCGCTCCTTACAGAGACCCAGTACTTC. This gives the protein CASSVSGGPLLTETQYF.

This rearrangement joins TRBV6-5 to TRBJ2-3, with D uncertain. Germline values: CDR1 MNHEY, CDR2 SVGAGI. There are 13 residues in the CDR3. Trimming shortened V by 1 base and J by 3 bases, and 5 bases separated the two germline ends. The CDR3 nucleotides read TGTGCCAGCAGTTACTTGATGACAGATACGCAGTATTTT. This encodes CASSYLMTDTQYF.

The chain employs TRBV23-1 and TRBJ2-5, with D tentatively TRBD1 (6 bases). TRBV23-1 is known as an ORF, though its function is uncertain. V lost 4 bases and J lost 6, with 27 bases in between. The CDR3 covers 18 residues. The CDR3 region has the DNA TGCGCCAGCAGTCCCCCGACACCTAAACAGGGTTTGGGGAAGACCCAGTACTTC. It specifies CASSPPTPKQGLGKTQYF.

This clone was observed a handful of times. The rearrangement links TRBV28 to TRBJ1-1; D uncertain. Germline V gene lookup returns CDR1 MDHEN and CDR2 SYDVKM. This CDR3 comprises 11 residues. Trimming removed 6 bases at V and 1 base at J, with 3 bases between. CDR3 residues: CASRTNTEAFF. The CDR3 DNA sequence: TGTGCCAGCAGGACGAACACTGAAGCTTTCTTT. Based on the CDR3 plus reference TRBV28 and TRBJ1-1, the full variable domain is DVKVTQSSRYLVKRTGEKVFLECVQDMDHENMFWYRQDPGLGLRLIYFSYDVKMKEKGDIPEGYSVSREKKERFSLILESASTNQTSMYLCASRTNTEAFFGQGTRLTVV.

The gene calls are TRBV19 and TRBJ1-3; TRBD1 is a possible D gene (5 bases). Germline assignment: CDR1 LNHDA and CDR2 SQIVND (reference sequence). CDR3 size: 14 residues. V was clipped by 7 bases and J by 2 bases, with 12 bases between them. The CDR3 DNA reads as TGTGCCAGTACCGACCCAGGGACTGGAAACACCATATATTTT. It is translated as CASTDPGTGNTIYF.

This clone was counted between two and nine times. J is TRBJ1-2 and V is TRBV5-4; no definite D call. The germline V gene has CDR1 SGHNT and CDR2 YYREEE (reference sequence). V dropped 2 bases and J dropped 1 base, with 12 bases sitting between them. The CDR3 totals 15 residues. Written as DNA, the CDR3 is TGTGCCAGCAGCTTACCGGGAGGGCATAACTATGGCTACACCTTC. Its protein is CASSLPGGHNYGYTF.

The V and J genes are TRBV7-2 and TRBJ2-5; D is uncertain. Trimming pared 0 bases from V and 5 bases from J, leaving 10 bases between. Germline assignment: CDR1 SGHTA and CDR2 FQGNSA. The CDR3 is 14 residues long. The CDR3 DNA reads as TGTGCCAGCAGCTTAGCGCCCAATTGGGAGACCCAGTACTTC. Protein: CASSLAPNWETQYF.

The chain couples TRBV19 to TRBJ2-7; D may be TRBD1 (5 bases). CDR3 size: 14 residues. Germline CDR1 LNHDA, CDR2 SQIVND (reference sequence). V was clipped by 6 bases and J by 2 bases, with 14 bases between them. CDR3 residues: CASSKTDETYEQYF. The CDR3 DNA reads as TGTGCCAGTAGCAAGACAGATGAGACCTACGAGCAGTACTTC.

For the CDR3, the DNA is TGCGCCAGCAGCCAAGAGGCCAGGGAGGGGGAAAAACTGTTTTTT. As protein: CASSQEAREGEKLFF. The J gene is TRBJ1-4, the V gene TRBV4-1, with D perhaps TRBD1 (5 bases). The CDR3 has 15 amino acids. The V end was cut by 0 bases, the J end by 8 bases, with 13 bases between. From germline, CDR1 is MGHRA and CDR2 YSYEKL.

This clone was seen once. The rearrangement joins TRBV4-3 to TRBJ2-1, with TRBD2 identical over 11 bases. The V gene's germline CDR1 is LGHNA and CDR2 YSLEER. Trimming took 5 bases from V and 7 from J; bases not matched to a gene: 10. The CDR3 totals 16 residues. The CDR3 sequence is CASSSRLAGIENEQFF. Here the CDR3 DNA reads TGCGCCAGCAGCTCTCGACTAGCGGGGATCGAGAATGAGCAGTTCTTC.

The CDR3 region is CASSFGYSGETQYF. The DNA of the CDR3 is TGTGCCAGCAGCTTTGGTTATAGTGGTGAGACCCAGTACTTC. V gene TRBV7-8 combines with J gene TRBJ2-5; D unclear. V shed 3 bases and J shed 5 bases, with 13 bases lying between them. Germline CDR1 is SGHVS and CDR2 is FQNEAQ. The CDR3 is 14 residues long.

The chain carries TRBV20-1 and TRBJ2-5, with unresolved D. Trimming left V 2 bases short and J 4 bases short, with 5 bases between. In germline, CDR1 is DFQATT, CDR2 SNEGSKA (reference sequence). The CDR3 has 11 amino acids. The CDR3 here is CSARIGETQYF. CDR3 nucleotide sequence: TGCAGTGCTAGAATCGGAGAGACCCAGTACTTC.

The chain has TRBV11-2 and TRBJ2-7; 8 nucleotides align to TRBD1. With V trimmed by 0 bases and J by 2 bases, 0 bases remained unmatched. Germline assignment: CDR1 SGHAT and CDR2 FQNNGV. The CDR3 covers 14 residues. CDR3 loop: CASSLDRGPYEQYF. The CDR3 nucleotides read TGTGCCAGCAGCTTAGACAGGGGGCCCTACGAGCAGTACTTC.

This clone was seen a handful of times. The chain combines TRBV27 with TRBJ2-5; 9 nucleotides align to TRBD2. Per the germline V gene, CDR1 is MNHEY and CDR2 is SMNVEV (reference sequence). The CDR3 contains 14 residues. The CDR3 DNA sequence: TGTGCGGCGGGGGGGCAGGGGGGTCAAGAGACCCAGTACTTC. Protein: CAAGGQGGQETQYF.

This clone appeared a single time. This rearrangement joins TRBV2 to TRBJ2-7; TRBD1 agrees at 7 bases. This CDR3 spans 14 amino acids. J lost 2 bases, V lost 6 bases, and 7 bases had no gene match. In germline, CDR1 is SNHLY, CDR2 FYNNEI. CDR3 DNA sequence: TGTGCCAGCAGGGAGGACAGGCCACCCTACGAGCAGTACTTC. It yields the protein CASREDRPPYEQYF.

This chain joins TRBV7-2 and TRBJ1-5, with D possibly being TRBD1 (5 bases). From germline, CDR1 is SGHTA and CDR2 FQGNSA. The CDR3 length is 15 residues. Trimming cost V 2 bases and J 2 bases, with 10 bases left between them. DNA of the CDR3: TGTGCCAGCAGCTTACGAGAAGGGGGCAATCAGCCCCAGCATTTT. It encodes CASSLREGGNQPQHF.

This chain uses TRBV6-4 with TRBJ2-7, with D possibly called TRBD1 or TRBD2 (5 bases each). Trimming left V 3 bases short and J 6 bases short, with 12 bases between. Germline loops: CDR1 MRHNA, CDR2 SNTAGT. CDR3 length: 13 amino acids. The CDR3, as DNA: TGTGCCAGCAGTGAGGGCAAGGGGACCGAGCAGTACTTC. It specifies CASSEGKGTEQYF.

V is TRBV7-6 and J is TRBJ2-7; D not resolved. Trimming shortened V by 3 bases and J by 2 bases, and 11 bases separated the two germline ends. This CDR3 comprises 14 residues. CDR1 and CDR2 from the germline V gene are SGHVS and FNYEAQ. In DNA form, the CDR3 reads TGTGCCAGCAGCTTGCTCGGACCAGCCTACGAGCAGTACTTC. Amino acids: CASSLLGPAYEQYF.